A selection of T cell receptor beta chains follows, all from one sample in a study of T-cell reconstitution after alpha-beta-depleted transplantation in children. TCRdb itself ran the PCR reads through MiXCR, one entry per CDR3 protein. The sample has approximately 630,000 distinct CDR3 sequences, under 15% seen once. The source material was PBMCs, sampled before TCRalphabeta/CD19-depleted stem cell transplant. These receptor sequences come from a girl aged 2-15 years with congenital amegakaryocytic thrombocytopenia, due to receive a stem cell transplant. The CDR3 runs from the conserved cysteine through the conserved F or W.

V gene	CDR3 protein
TRBV20-1	CSARVPSGRYTQYF
TRBV20-1	CSAIRDRDLGRGFF
TRBV7-2	CASRWQGLNEQFF
TRBV6-5	CASSSPTQKADTQYF
TRBV7-8	CASSPTLWDRETQYF
TRBV12-3/TRBV12-4	CASSPPAGDSYNEQFF
TRBV5-1	CASSFTSGRAGEQFF
TRBV20-1	CSGGGGPYSYNEQFF
TRBV12-3/TRBV12-4	CASSDPWVAGVDTQYF
TRBV20-1	CSARDSLGYGYTF
TRBV7-9	CASSPPRRLMNTEAFF
TRBV20-1	CSAGVETSWETQYF
TRBV20-1	CSASTRSTDTQYF
TRBV12-3/TRBV12-4	CASSSLQGVTEAFF
TRBV20-1	CSARADTGTSGRRNEQYF
TRBV5-1	CASTLAGGDEQFF
TRBV11-2	CASSARTSGRPEGEQFF
TRBV5-1	CASSLGGRWLKFF
TRBV14	CASSQETSGKRYNEQFF
TRBV5-1	CASSLEQGAREAFF
TRBV29-1	CSVTGRDIYEQYF
TRBV6-1	CASGGGDSLNTEAFF
TRBV29-1	CSVKIDRGSDEQYF
TRBV5-1	CASSLGGLQFF
TRBV15	CATGSQLNEKLFF
TRBV29-1	CSVEDREIFCEQYF
TRBV4-1	CASSQGGGLLLDEQYF
TRBV5-1	CASSLAQTGPNTGELFF
TRBV20-1	CSAALPAFTEAFF
TRBV7-6	CASSLVSAGEHNEQFF
TRBV12-3/TRBV12-4	CASSDKTGTGRNTIYF
TRBV20-1	CSARGARRYEQYF
TRBV29-1	CTVIKLAGTSEQFF